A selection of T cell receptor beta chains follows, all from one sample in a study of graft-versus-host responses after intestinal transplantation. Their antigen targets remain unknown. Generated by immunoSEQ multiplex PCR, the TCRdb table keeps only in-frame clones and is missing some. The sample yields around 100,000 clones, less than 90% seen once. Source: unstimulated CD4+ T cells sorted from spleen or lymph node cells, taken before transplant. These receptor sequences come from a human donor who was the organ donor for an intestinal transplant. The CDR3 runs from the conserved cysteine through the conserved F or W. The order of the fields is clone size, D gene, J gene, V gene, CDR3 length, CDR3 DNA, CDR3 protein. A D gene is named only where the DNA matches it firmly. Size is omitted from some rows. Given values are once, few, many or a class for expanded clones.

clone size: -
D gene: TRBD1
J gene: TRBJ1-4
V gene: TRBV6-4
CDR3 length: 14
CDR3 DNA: TGTGCCAGCAGTGAGGGACAGGGGAGTGAAAAACTGTTTTTT
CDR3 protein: CASSEGQGSEKLFF

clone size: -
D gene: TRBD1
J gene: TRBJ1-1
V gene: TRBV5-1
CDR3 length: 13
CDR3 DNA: TGCGCCAGCAGCTTGTACAGGGGGACTGAAGCTTTCTTT
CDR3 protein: CASSLYRGTEAFF

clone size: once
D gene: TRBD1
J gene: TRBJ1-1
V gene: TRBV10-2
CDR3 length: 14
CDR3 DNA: TGCGCCAGCTATTCTCAGGGGGCGAGAACTGAAGCTTTCTTT
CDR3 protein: CASYSQGARTEAFF

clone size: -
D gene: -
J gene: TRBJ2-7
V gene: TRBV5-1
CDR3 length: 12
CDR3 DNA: TGCGCCAGCAGCTTAGTCCCCTACGAGCAGTACTTC
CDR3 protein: CASSLVPYEQYF

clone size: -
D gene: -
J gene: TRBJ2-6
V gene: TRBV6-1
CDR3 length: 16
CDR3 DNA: TGTGCCAGCAGTGAACCAGGGGTGCCCGGGGCCAACGTCCTGACTTTC
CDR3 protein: CASSEPGVPGANVLTF

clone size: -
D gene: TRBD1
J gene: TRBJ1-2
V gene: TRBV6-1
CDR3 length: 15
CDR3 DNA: TGTGCCAGCACCCTTACAGGGGGATACAACTATGGCTACACCTTC
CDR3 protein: CASTLTGGYNYGYTF

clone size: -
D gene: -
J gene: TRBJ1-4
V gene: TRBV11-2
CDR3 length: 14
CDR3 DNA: TGTGCCAGCAGCCCACAGCGCCTTAATGAAAAACTGTTTTTT
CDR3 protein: CASSPQRLNEKLFF

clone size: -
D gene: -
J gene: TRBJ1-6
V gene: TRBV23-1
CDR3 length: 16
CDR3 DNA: TGCGCCAGCAGTCAATCTATGTCCCATGATCTAGACCCCCTCCACTTT
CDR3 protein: CASSQSMSHDLDPLHF

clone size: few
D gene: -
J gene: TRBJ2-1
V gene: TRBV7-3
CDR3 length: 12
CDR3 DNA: TGTGCCAGCAGCCTAACAGGGCTTGAGCAGTTCTTC
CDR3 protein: CASSLTGLEQFF

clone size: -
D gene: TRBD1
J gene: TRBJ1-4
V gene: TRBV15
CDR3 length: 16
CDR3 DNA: TGTGCCACCAGCAGAGGGAGAATACAGGGGAACGAAAAACTGTTTTTT
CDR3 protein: CATSRGRIQGNEKLFF

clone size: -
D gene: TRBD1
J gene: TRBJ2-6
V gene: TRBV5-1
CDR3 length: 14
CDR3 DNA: TGCGCCAGCAGCGCCTTGACAGGGGTCAACGTCCTGACTTTC
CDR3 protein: CASSALTGVNVLTF

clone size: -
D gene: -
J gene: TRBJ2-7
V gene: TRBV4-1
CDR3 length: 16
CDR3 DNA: TGCGCCAGCAGCCAAGATATATGGGGGAGCTCCTACGAGCAGTACTTC
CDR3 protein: CASSQDIWGSSYEQYF

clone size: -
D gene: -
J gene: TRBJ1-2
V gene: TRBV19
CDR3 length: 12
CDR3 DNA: TGTGCCAGTAGTATAGTGGGCTATGGCTACACCTTC
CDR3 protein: CASSIVGYGYTF

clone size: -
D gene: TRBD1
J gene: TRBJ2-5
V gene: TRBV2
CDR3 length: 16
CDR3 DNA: TGTGCCAGCAGTGAACAGGCAGGGGGCCTTTTAGGGGCCCAGTACTTC
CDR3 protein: CASSEQAGGLLGAQYF

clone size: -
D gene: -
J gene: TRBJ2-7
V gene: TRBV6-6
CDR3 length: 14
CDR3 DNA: TGTGCCAGCAGTTACTCAACCAGTCCCTACGAGCAGTACTTC
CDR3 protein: CASSYSTSPYEQYF

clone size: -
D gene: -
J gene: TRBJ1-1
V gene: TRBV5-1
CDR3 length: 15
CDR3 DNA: TGCGCCAGCAGCTTGGCCCCCGGCGGGGACACTGAAGCTTTCTTT
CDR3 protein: CASSLAPGGDTEAFF

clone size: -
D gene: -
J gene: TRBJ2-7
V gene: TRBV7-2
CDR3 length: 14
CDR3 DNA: TGTGCCAGCAGCTTAGAACCCCTCGAGAACGAGCAGTACTTC
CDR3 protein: CASSLEPLENEQYF

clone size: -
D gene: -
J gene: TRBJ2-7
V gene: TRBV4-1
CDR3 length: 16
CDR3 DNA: TGCGCCAGCAGCCAAGCCAAGACTGAATTCTCCTACGAGCAGTACTTC
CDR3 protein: CASSQAKTEFSYEQYF

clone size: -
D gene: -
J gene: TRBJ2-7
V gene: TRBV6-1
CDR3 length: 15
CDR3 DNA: TGTGCCAGCAGTGAAGTAGGAGGGCCAACCTACGAGCAGTACTTC
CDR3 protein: CASSEVGGPTYEQYF

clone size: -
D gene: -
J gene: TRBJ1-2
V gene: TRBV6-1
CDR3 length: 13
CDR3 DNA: TGTGCCATCCGAAGCCACGGAAACTATGGCTACACCTTC
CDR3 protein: CAIRSHGNYGYTF

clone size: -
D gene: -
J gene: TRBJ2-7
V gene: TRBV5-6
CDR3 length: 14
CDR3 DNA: TGTGCCAGCAGCGCGGGGCAGGGGCGGTACGAGCAGTACTTC
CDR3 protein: CASSAGQGRYEQYF

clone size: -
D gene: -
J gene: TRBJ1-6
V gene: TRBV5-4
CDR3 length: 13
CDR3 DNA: TGTGCCAGCAGCACGACAAGTAATTCACCCCTCCACTTT
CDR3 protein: CASSTTSNSPLHF

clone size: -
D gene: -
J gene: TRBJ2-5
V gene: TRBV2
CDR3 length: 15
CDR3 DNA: TGTGCCAGCAGTGGCTTAAGGGGTGGGGGAGAGACCCAGTACTTC
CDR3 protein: CASSGLRGGGETQYF

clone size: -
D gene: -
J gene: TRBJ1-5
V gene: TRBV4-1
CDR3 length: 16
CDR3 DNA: TGCGCCAGCAGCCAGGGTGGTGGGTATAGCAATCAGCCCCAGCATTTT
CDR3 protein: CASSQGGGYSNQPQHF

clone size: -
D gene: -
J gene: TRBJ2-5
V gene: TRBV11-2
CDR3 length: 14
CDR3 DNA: TGTGCCAGCAGCATAGGGGCTAGAGGGGAGACCCAGTACTTC
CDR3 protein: CASSIGARGETQYF

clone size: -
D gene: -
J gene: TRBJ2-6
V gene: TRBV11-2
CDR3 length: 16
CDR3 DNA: TGTGCCAGCAGGACACAGAGGGGCTCTGGGGCCAACGTCCTGACTTTC
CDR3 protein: CASRTQRGSGANVLTF

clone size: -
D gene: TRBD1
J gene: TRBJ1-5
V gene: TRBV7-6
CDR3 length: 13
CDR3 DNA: TGTGCCAGCAGCCTGACAGGGGATCAGCCCCAGCATTTT
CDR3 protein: CASSLTGDQPQHF

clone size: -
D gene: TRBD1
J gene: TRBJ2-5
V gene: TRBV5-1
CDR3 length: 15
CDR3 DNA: TGCGCCAGCAGCTTAGGGGACAGGGACCTTGGCCTTCGGTACTTC
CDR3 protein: CASSLGDRDLGLRYF

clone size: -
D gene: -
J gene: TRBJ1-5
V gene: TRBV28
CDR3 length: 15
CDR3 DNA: TGTGCCAGCAGTTTCCGATTTGGGGTTCGCCAGCCCCAGCATTTT
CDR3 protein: CASSFRFGVRQPQHF

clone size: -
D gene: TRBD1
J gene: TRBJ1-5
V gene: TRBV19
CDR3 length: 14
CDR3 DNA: TGTGCCAGTAGTCGGGACAGGGGCAATCAGCCCCAGCATTTT
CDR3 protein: CASSRDRGNQPQHF

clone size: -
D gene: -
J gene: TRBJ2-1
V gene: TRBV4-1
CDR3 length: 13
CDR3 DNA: TGCGCCAGCAGCCAGGCTCGTAACAATGAGCAGTTCTTC
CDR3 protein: CASSQARNNEQFF

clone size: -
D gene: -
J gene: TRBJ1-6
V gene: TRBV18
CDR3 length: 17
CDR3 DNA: TGTGCCAGCTCACCAGGATCGGGTCTACTTCGAAATTCACCCCTCCACTTT
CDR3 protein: CASSPGSGLLRNSPLHF

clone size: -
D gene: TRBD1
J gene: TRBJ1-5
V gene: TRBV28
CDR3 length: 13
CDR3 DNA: TGTGCCAGCAGAGGACAGGGCAATCAGCCCCAGCATTTT
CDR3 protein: CASRGQGNQPQHF

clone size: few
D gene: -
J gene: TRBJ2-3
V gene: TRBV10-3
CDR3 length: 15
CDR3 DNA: TGTGCCATCAGGGGCAGTGTGGGGTCTGGGGATACGCAGTATTTT
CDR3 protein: CAIRGSVGSGDTQYF

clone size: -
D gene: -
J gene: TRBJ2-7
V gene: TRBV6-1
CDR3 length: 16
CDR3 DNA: TGTGCCAGCAGTGATATGGGACGGCCGACACCTAACGAGCAGTACTTC
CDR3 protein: CASSDMGRPTPNEQYF

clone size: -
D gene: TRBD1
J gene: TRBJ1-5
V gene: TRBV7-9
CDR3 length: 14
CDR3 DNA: TGTGCCAGCAGCCTGACAGGGGGGAATCAGCCCCAGCATTTT
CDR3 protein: CASSLTGGNQPQHF

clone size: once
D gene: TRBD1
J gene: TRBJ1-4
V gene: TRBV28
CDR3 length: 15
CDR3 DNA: TGTGCCAGCAGTCCCGGACAGGGGGTTGCTGAAAAACTGTTTTTT
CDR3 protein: CASSPGQGVAEKLFF

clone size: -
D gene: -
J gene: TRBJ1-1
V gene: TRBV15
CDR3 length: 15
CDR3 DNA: TGTGCCACCAGCAGAGATCGGGTCCCGAACACTGAAGCTTTCTTT
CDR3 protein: CATSRDRVPNTEAFF

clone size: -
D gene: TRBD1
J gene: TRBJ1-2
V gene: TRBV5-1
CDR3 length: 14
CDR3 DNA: TGCGCCAGCAGCTCCCGGGACAGCCCTTATGGCTACACCTTC
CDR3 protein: CASSSRDSPYGYTF

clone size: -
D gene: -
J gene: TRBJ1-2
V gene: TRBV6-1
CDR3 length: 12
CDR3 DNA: TGTGCCAGCAGTGACAGGGACTATGGCTACACCTTC
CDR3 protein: CASSDRDYGYTF

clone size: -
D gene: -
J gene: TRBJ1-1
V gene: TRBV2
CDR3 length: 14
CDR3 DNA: TGTGCCAAACCGACTGAGGCCCAGAACACTGAAGCTTTCTTT
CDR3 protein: CAKPTEAQNTEAFF

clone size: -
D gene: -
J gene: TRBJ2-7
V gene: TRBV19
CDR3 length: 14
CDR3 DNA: TGTGCCAGTAGTAACCGCGGGGCTCGGGGCGAGCAGTACTTC
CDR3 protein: CASSNRGARGEQYF